A selection of T cell receptor beta chains follows, all from one sample in a study of T cells in Graves' hyperthyroidism and ophthalmopathy. TCRdb independently ran MiXCR on the multiplex PCR reads; one entry per CDR3 protein. Of about 270,000 distinct CDR3 sequences in the sample, approximately 16% were seen once. The sequenced sample consisted of blood. Receptor source: a woman aged 50 to 60 with Graves' hyperthyroidism that later progressed to Graves' ophthalmopathy. CDR3s include the opening cysteine and the closing phenylalanine or tryptophan. D genes are given only for firm matches. The listing skips clone size in some rows; elsewhere it reads once, few, many or a size class.

size	V	D	J	DNA	CDR3
NA	TRBV6-5	NA	TRBJ1-1	TGTGCCAGCAGTTACTCTCTCCGGGGGCATGGGGACACTGAAGCTTTCTTT	CASSYSLRGHGDTEAFF
many	TRBV20-1	TRBD2	TRBJ2-7	TGCAGTGCAATCTTAGCGGGAGTACCCGAGCAGTACTTC	CSAILAGVPEQYF
many	TRBV3-1	TRBD2	TRBJ2-2	TGTGCCAGCAGCCAAGCTAGCGGTTACACCGGGGAGCTGTTTTTT	CASSQASGYTGELFF
few	TRBV2	TRBD1	TRBJ2-7	TGTGCCGGCAGCCCACTACTTACAGGACAGGAGACCTACGAGCAGTACTTC	CAGSPLLTGQETYEQYF
many	TRBV5-1	NA	TRBJ1-4	TGCGCCAGCAGCTTTCTGCCCTCCGGTGAAAAACTGTTTTTT	CASSFLPSGEKLFF
NA	TRBV7-3	TRBD2	TRBJ2-7	TGTGCCAGCAGGGACGAGCGGGAGCTCGACGAGCAGTACTTC	CASRDERELDEQYF
few	TRBV6-1	TRBD1	TRBJ1-3	TGTGCCTCCGGGACAGCCGGAAACACCATATATTTT	CASGTAGNTIYF
many	TRBV4-1	NA	TRBJ2-5	TGCGCCAGCAGCCAAGTCGGGACACAAGAGACCCAGTACTTC	CASSQVGTQETQYF
NA	TRBV2	NA	TRBJ2-3	TGTGCCAGCAGTGAACCGGGGGCTCGAGCAGATACGCAGTATTTT	CASSEPGARADTQYF
many	TRBV2	NA	TRBJ1-3	TGTGCCAGCAGTCTAAATCCCGGGACCCCCTCTGGAAACACCATATATTTT	CASSLNPGTPSGNTIYF
few	TRBV9	NA	TRBJ1-1	TGTGCCAGCAGCGTAGGAGGGCTCGAAGCTTTCTTT	CASSVGGLEAFF
NA	TRBV30	NA	TRBJ1-1	TGTGCCTGGAGTCCGACAGCGGAAGCTTTCTTT	CAWSPTAEAFF
many	TRBV30	NA	TRBJ2-7	TGTGCCTGGCATGAGGTCCCCTCCTACGAGCAGTACTTC	CAWHEVPSYEQYF
many	TRBV14	NA	TRBJ2-3	TGTGCCAGCAGCTCGGCAGGGTATTCGCAGTATTTT	CASSSAGYSQYF
many	TRBV30	TRBD1	TRBJ1-4	TGTGCCTGGAGTGGCGGACAGGGGGCTGAAAAACTGTTTTTT	CAWSGGQGAEKLFF
few	TRBV5-1	TRBD1	TRBJ2-5	TGCGCCAGCAGCCCCGGGACAGCGTTTCAAGAGACCCAGTACTTC	CASSPGTAFQETQYF
many	TRBV11-2	TRBD2	TRBJ2-5	TGTGCCAGCAGCTCAATATTGGGACTAGCGGGGGGAGAGACCCAGTACTTC	CASSSILGLAGGETQYF
many	TRBV7-8	TRBD2	TRBJ2-1	TGTGCCAGCAGCCCCCGGACTAGCGGGAGTATCGATGAGCAGTTCTTC	CASSPRTSGSIDEQFF
many	TRBV10-3	NA	TRBJ2-7	TGTGCCATCAGTGAGTCGATGGGCTACGAGCAGTACTTC	CAISESMGYEQYF
few	TRBV6-1	NA	TRBJ1-1	TGTGCCAGCTGTAATGCGGCTGAAGCTTTCTTT	CASCNAAEAFF
few	TRBV6-1	NA	TRBJ1-6	TGTGCCAGCAATCTCAAATCGGGGTGGTACTCACCCCTCCACTTT	CASNLKSGWYSPLHF
NA	TRBV28	TRBD1	TRBJ1-5	TGTGCCATTCATCCGTTAACCAAACAGGGGGAAGGAAATCAGCCCCAGCATTTT	CAIHPLTKQGEGNQPQHF
NA	TRBV4-1	NA	TRBJ2-1	TGCGCCAGCAGCCAAGATTGGGACTACAATGAGCAGTTCTTC	CASSQDWDYNEQFF
many	TRBV28	NA	TRBJ2-1	TGTGCCAGCAGTTTAGGTTCGTTCGACTCCCTGAGTACGCAGTTCTTC	CASSLGSFDSLSTQFF
many	TRBV28	TRBD2	TRBJ2-1	TGTGCCAGCAGTAGGACTAGCGGAGGTCTCAATGAGCAGTTCTTC	CASSRTSGGLNEQFF
NA	TRBV6-1	TRBD2	TRBJ2-1	TGTGCCAGCAGTGAAAGAGCCCCAGGGGCGGCTAGCGGGGGCCGGGTGTGGAATGAGCAGTTCTTC	CASSERAPGAASGGRVWNEQFF
NA	TRBV28	TRBD2	TRBJ2-1	TGTGCCAGCAGTGGAGGACTAGCGGGAGTTCCTGAGCAGTTCTTC	CASSGGLAGVPEQFF
once	TRBV20-1	NA	TRBJ2-2	TGCAGTGCTAGAGTTTTACAGACCACCGGGGAGCTGTTTTTT	CSARVLQTTGELFF
many	TRBV24-1	NA	TRBJ2-2	TGTGCCACCAGTGACTTGCCCCCGAAAGTTAACACCGGGGAGCTGTTTTTT	CATSDLPPKVNTGELFF
many	TRBV20-1	NA	TRBJ2-2	TGCAGTGCTAGAGGGGGGACAACCGGGGAGCTGTTTTTT	CSARGGTTGELFF
many	TRBV28	NA	TRBJ2-6	TGTGCCAGCAGTTTATACGGTTCGGGGAGCTCTGGGGCCAACGTCCTGACTTTC	CASSLYGSGSSGANVLTF
many	TRBV2	TRBD1	TRBJ1-5	TGTGCCAGCAGTTGGACAGGGAGCGATCAGCCCCAGCATTTT	CASSWTGSDQPQHF
many	TRBV28	NA	TRBJ2-5	TGTGCCCTCACCCCTCTGGGGCGGGCGGGGGAGACCCAGTACTTC	CALTPLGRAGETQYF
many	TRBV11-2	NA	TRBJ2-3	TGTGCCAGCAGCTTAGGCGTAGCGCCCACAGATACGCAGTATTTT	CASSLGVAPTDTQYF
NA	TRBV30	NA	TRBJ1-6	TGTGCCCGGAGAGTAACAGGGAATAATTCACCCCTCCACTTT	CARRVTGNNSPLHF
NA	TRBV9	NA	TRBJ1-1	TGTGCCAGCAGCGTATCGAACCAGAACACTGAAGCTTTCTTT	CASSVSNQNTEAFF
many	TRBV6-2/TRBV6-3	NA	TRBJ2-3	TGTGCCAGCAGTTGGAGGTTGGCAGATACGCAGTATTTT	CASSWRLADTQYF
NA	TRBV28	NA	TRBJ1-4	TGTGCCAGCAGTGATTCGGGAGCCTATGAAAAACTGTTTTTT	CASSDSGAYEKLFF
few	TRBV30	NA	TRBJ2-3	TGTGCCTGGAGTAGGATTAGCACAGATACGCAGTATTTT	CAWSRISTDTQYF
many	TRBV29-1	NA	TRBJ1-1	TGCAGCGTTTCCATGGGCACTGAAGCTTTCTTT	CSVSMGTEAFF
many	TRBV20-1	NA	TRBJ2-1	TGCAGTGCTAGGCTAGCTAGTCCTTCCATCTACAATGAGCAGTTCTTC	CSARLASPSIYNEQFF
NA	TRBV10-1	TRBD2	TRBJ2-1	TGCGCCAGCAACACGGGACTAGCGGGAGATGAGCAGTTCTTC	CASNTGLAGDEQFF
once	TRBV19	TRBD2	TRBJ2-4	TGTGCCAGTAGTATAGCGGGAGGGCTAGCCAAAAACATTCAGTACTTC	CASSIAGGLAKNIQYF
many	TRBV5-1	TRBD2	TRBJ2-3	TGCGCCAGCAGCTCCGAGGGACTAGCGGGGGACACAGATACGCAGTATTTT	CASSSEGLAGDTDTQYF
NA	TRBV7-8	NA	TRBJ1-3	TGTGCCAGCAGCGGCAGGACTGATTCCGTCTCTGGAAACACCATATATTTT	CASSGRTDSVSGNTIYF
many	TRBV18	NA	TRBJ2-1	TGTGCCAGCTCACCACGAGGCGGGCCAGGGGAAAATGAGCAGTTCTTC	CASSPRGGPGENEQFF
many	TRBV12-3/TRBV12-4	TRBD1	TRBJ2-5	TGTGCCAGCAGTTTCGCAGGGGGAGAGACCCAGTACTTC	CASSFAGGETQYF
many	TRBV11-2	NA	TRBJ1-1	TGTGCCAGCAGCTTTTCAGGGGATGGGACTGAAGCTTTCTTT	CASSFSGDGTEAFF